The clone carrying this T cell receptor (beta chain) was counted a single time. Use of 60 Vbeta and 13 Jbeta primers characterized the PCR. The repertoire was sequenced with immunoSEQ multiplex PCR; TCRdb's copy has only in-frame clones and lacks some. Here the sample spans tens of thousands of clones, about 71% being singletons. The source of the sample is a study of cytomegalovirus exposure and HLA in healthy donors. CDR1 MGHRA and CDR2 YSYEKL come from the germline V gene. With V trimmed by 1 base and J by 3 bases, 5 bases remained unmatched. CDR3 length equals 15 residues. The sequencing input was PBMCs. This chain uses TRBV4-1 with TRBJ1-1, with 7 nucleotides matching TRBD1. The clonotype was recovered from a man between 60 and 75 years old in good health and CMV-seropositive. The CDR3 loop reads CASSQASGTDTEAFF. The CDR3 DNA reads TGCGCCAGCAGCCAAGCAAGTGGGACAGACACTGAAGCTTTCTTT.